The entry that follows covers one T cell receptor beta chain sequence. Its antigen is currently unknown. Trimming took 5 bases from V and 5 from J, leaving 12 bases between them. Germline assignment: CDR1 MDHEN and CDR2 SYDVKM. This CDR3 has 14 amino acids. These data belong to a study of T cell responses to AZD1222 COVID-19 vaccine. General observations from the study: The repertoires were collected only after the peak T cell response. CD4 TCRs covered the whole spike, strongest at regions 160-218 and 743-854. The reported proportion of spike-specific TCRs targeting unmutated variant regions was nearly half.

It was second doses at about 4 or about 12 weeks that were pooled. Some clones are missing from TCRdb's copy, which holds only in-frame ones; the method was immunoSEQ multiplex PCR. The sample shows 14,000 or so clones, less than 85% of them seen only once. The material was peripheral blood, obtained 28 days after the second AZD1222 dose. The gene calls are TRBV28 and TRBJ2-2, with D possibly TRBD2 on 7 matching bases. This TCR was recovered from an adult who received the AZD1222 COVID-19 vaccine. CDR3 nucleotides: TGTGCCAGCAGTCTACAGGGAGGGACCGGGGAGCTGTTTTTT. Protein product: CASSLQGGTGELFF.